The entry that follows covers one T cell receptor (beta chain) sequence. Antigen specificity is unknown. This sample is drawn from a study of post-analysis software for immune sequencing data. Study-wide results and caveats: Five TRBV segments, TRBV5-6, TRBV5-1 and TRBV20-1 among them, were found more frequent in patients than controls.

CDR3 length: 13 amino acids. V was pared by 4 bases and J by 9 bases, with 14 bases between. Every TCR beta cDNA library bore unique molecular identifiers. Each batch of about 0.85 to 10 million T cells produced 490,000 or so cDNA molecules. TCRdb independently ran MiXCR on the PCR reads; one entry per CDR3 protein. The sample consists of 700,000 to 900,000 distinct CDR3 sequences, 46% of them appearing once. The clonotype was recovered from a girl aged 5-17 years with multiple sclerosis. The chain is built from TRBV12-3 or TRBV12-4 and TRBJ2-3; D remains unclear. Sample: blood. The CDR3 DNA reads TGTGCCAGCAGTTCCTCGGGCCGCCGCACGCAGTATTTT. This sequence encodes CASSSSGRRTQYF.